This TCR beta chain stems from a study of Japanese encephalitis immunity and Zika vaccine responses (dated by TCRdb to the early 2020s). General notes on the study: Included participants received three 5.0 ug doses of alum-adjuvanted ZPIV at weeks 0, 4 and 28. A two-dose regimen of JEV vaccine (IXIARO), with doses given 28 days apart, was administered to roughly twelve participants two to three months before the first ZPIV dose. The stimulations used peptide pools from ZIKV structural proteins divided into flavivirus-conserved and non-conserved sets, or JEV or YFV peptides that matched the pre-vaccination. Eleven to twelve participants received one dose of YFV vaccine (YF-VAX) before ZPIV, and roughly nine participants were flavivirus-naive. The ZIKV peptides, 15-mers that overlapped by 11 residues, were chosen for containing NetMHCpan/NetMHCII-predicted epitopes with affinity below 50 nM. The study asked whether earlier vaccination against Japanese encephalitis virus (JEV) or yellow fever virus (YFV) shaped CD4 T cell responses to the Zika vaccine. TCR repertoires were also analyzed from a few flavivirus-naive individuals at weeks 2, 6 and 52 after starting ZPIV vaccination. For TCR sequencing, five or six representative participants were chosen from each pre-vaccination group, with samples at week 0 (after pre-vaccination, before ZPIV) and week 52. Study-wide findings and limitations: Only a few individuals showed CD8 T cell responses to the ZIKV peptide pools, and those responses were of very low magnitude. Samples clustered by participant with no similarity between individuals, suggesting no public TCRs were detected. JEV-pre-vaccinated donors showed higher repertoire similarity across time-points and stimulations than YFV-pre-vaccinated donors, indicating more clonotypes common to ZIKV and JEV stimulation. Only a subset of trial participants with three doses and adequate samples was analyzed, not the entire vaccinated cohort. The individual peptides behind the cross-reactive responses were not identified because limits on sample size made peptide-pool deconvolution impossible. After ZPIV, a significant decrease in repertoire richness of CD4 T cells responding to conserved ZIKV epitopes was observed in JEV-pre-vaccinated donors.

Library creation used 5' RACE. Before sequencing, TCRbeta libraries were pooled in proportion to the sorted cell numbers of each library. Total RNA was extracted from sorted cells with RNAzol RT, and cDNA was synthesized with an oligo(dT) primer and a template-switching oligo. The TCRbeta V-CDR3-J region was amplified by PCR between a SMARTer oligo primer and a TCRbeta constant-region primer using Kapa HiFi. A second PCR attached Illumina adaptors and sample-specific index barcodes, followed by HighPrep bead cleanup and Bioanalyzer confirmation of a band of roughly 650 bp. The libraries were sequenced on an Illumina MiSeq using 2x151 bp paired-end reads. Per the source publication's procedure: Reads were demultiplexed with an in-house Java program, and MiXCR assigned TCRbeta annotations and counted clonotypes. Repertoire overlap used Morisita-Horn indices from the R package vegan, with UPGMA clustering and Circos plots of recurring clonotypes. Shannon diversity and richness were normalized to the highest possible value given the input cell numbers, yielding values from 0 to 1. CDR3beta sequences were aligned with MUSCLE, distances computed with SeqinR, and multidimensional scaling plotted in R. The public reads were quality trimmed at Q25 with fastp and then assembled into clones with MiXCR by TCRdb, keeping productive beta chains. Every distinct CDR3 protein forms one entry, paired with its most common genes and DNA. The authors' filters were not applied to this entry. The sample table holds fewer than 500 distinct CDR3 sequences, of which approximately 15% were seen once. The ten largest clones add up to about 29% of the sample.

This clonotype has only a few counts. Base qualities are missing; no much larger clone stands one base away. PBMCs were labeled with CellTrace CFSE and cultured for less than 7 days in RPMI with roughly 8% human serum plus peptide pools at roughly 1 ug/mL each. On a BD FACSAria, proliferating CD4 T cells were sorted without fixation as live CD56-CD19-CD16-CD3+CD4+ CFSE-low cells. The enrolled adults were healthy, and microneutralization screening showed them to be seronegative for ZIKV, JEV, YFV, DENV and WNV. The samples were drawn from a phase 1 trial of an alum-adjuvanted Zika purified-inactivated virus (ZPIV) vaccine that was randomized, double-blinded and placebo-controlled. Peripheral blood mononuclear cells were isolated using a standard procedure and kept frozen in liquid nitrogen until needed. The TCR originated in an adult man who received an inactivated Zika virus vaccine. Material: antigen-activated CD4+ T cells from blood, cultured, obtained during a Zika inactivated vaccine study.

The CDR3 amino acid sequence is: CASSPGTGYTDTQYF. The DNA is as follows: TGTGCCAGCAGCCCCGGGACAGGGTACACAGATACGCAGTATTTT. The sequence is built from TRBV27 and TRBJ2-3, and 9 junctional nucleotides match TRBD1. At the junction V is shortened by 6 bases and J by 2 bases; bases outside the gene matches: 6. The cysteine opens and the phenylalanine closes a CDR3 of 15 amino acids. The kept DNA is CDR3 alone, 45 bases in frame from the first base. CDR1 is given as MNHEY and CDR2 as SMNVEV, both from the germline V gene (reference sequence).